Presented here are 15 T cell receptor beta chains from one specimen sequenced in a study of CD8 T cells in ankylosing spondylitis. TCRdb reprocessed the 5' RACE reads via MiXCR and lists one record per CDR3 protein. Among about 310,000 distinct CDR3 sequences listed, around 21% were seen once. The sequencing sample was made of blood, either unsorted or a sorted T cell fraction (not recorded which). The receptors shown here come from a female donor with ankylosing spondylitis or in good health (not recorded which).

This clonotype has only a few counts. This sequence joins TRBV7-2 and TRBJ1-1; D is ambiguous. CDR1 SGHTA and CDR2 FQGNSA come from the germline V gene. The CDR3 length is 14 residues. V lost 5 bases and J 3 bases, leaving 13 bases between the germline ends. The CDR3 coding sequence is TGTGCCAGCAGCCCGAGGGTGGGTTACACTGAAGCTTTCTTT. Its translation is CASSPRVGYTEAFF.

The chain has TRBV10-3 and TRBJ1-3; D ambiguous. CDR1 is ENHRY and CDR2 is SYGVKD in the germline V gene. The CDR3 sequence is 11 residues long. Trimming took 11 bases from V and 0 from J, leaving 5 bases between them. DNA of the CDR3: TGTGCCGCCCACTCTGGAAACACCATATATTTT. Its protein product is CAAHSGNTIYF.

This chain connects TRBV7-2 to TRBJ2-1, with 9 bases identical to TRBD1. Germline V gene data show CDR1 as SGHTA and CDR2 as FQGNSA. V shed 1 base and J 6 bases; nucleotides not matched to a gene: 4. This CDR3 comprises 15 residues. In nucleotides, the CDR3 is TGTGCCAGCAGCTTAGTGACAGGGGGTCTCAATGAGCAGTTCTTC. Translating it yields CASSLVTGGLNEQFF.

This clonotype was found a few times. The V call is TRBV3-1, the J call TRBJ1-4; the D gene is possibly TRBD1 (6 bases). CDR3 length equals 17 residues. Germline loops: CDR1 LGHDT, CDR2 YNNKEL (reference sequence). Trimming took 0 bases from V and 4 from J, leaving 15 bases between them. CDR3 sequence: CASSQDGPGQLNEKLFF. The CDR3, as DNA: TGTGCCAGCAGCCAAGATGGGCCCGGACAGCTTAATGAAAAACTGTTTTTT.

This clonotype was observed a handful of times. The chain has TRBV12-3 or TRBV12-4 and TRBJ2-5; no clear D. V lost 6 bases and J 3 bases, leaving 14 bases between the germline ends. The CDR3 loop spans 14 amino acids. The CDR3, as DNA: TGTGCCAGCAGACTCGACGCCACCGAAGAGACCCAGTACTTC. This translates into CASRLDATEETQYF.

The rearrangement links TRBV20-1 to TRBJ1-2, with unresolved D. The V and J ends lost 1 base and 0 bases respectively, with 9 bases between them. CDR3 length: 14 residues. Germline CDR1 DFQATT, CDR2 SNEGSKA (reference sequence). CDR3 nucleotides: TGCAGTGCTAGAGTGCGGGGAGCTAACTATGGCTACACCTTC. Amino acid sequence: CSARVRGANYGYTF.

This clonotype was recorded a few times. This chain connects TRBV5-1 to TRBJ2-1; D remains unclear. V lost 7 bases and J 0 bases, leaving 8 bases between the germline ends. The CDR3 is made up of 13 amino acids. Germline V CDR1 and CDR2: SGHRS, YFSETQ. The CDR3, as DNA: TGCGCCAGCGGGCTAGACTCCTACAATGAGCAGTTCTTC. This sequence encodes CASGLDSYNEQFF.

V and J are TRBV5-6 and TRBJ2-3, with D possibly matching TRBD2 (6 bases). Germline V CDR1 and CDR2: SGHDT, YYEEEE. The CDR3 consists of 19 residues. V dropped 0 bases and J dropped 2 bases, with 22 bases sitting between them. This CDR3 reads CASSLAVLGGGILTDTQYF. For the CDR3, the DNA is TGTGCCAGCAGCTTGGCCGTGTTGGGGGGAGGCATACTCACAGATACGCAGTATTTT.

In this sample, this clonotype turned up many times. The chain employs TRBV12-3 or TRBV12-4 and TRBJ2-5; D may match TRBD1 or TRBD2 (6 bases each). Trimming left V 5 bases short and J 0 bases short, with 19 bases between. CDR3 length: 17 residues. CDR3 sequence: CASSPEGGLRYQETQYF. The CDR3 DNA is TGTGCCAGCAGTCCCGAGGGGGGTTTGAGGTACCAAGAGACCCAGTACTTC.

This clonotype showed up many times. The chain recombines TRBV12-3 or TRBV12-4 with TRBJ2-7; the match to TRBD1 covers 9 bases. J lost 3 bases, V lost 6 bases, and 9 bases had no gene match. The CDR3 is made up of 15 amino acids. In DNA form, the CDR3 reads TGTGCCAGCAGCAACCCGGGACAGGGTGACTACGAGCAGTACTTC. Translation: CASSNPGQGDYEQYF.

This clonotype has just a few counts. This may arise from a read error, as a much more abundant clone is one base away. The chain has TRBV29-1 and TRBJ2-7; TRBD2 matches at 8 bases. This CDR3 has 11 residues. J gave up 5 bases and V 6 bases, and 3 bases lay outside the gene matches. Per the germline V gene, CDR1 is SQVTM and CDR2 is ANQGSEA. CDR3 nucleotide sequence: TGCAGCGTAGGACTAGCCGACGAGCAGTACTTC. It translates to CSVGLADEQYF.

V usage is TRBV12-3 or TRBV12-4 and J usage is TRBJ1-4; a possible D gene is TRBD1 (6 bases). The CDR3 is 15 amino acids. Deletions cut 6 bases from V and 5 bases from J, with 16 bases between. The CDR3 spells CASRPQRGGNEKLFF. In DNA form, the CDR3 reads TGTGCCAGCAGACCTCAGAGGGGGGGAAATGAAAAACTGTTTTTT.

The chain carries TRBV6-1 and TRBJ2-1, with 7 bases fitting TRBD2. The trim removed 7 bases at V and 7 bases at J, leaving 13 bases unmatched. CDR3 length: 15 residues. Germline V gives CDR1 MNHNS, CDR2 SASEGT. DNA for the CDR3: TGTGCCAGCATCTCCGGACTAGAGCGGTGGAATGAGCAGTTCTTC. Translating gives CASISGLERWNEQFF.

CDR3 sequence (DNA): TGTGCCAGCAGCCCACACTCTGGTTGGGCCAAAAACATTCAGTACTTC. This gives the protein CASSPHSGWAKNIQYF. The chain recombines TRBV6-1 with TRBJ2-4; D gene ambiguous. CDR3 length: 16 residues. Germline CDR1 MNHNS, CDR2 SASEGT. The V gene lost 6 bases and the J gene lost 1 base, with 16 bases spanning the gap.

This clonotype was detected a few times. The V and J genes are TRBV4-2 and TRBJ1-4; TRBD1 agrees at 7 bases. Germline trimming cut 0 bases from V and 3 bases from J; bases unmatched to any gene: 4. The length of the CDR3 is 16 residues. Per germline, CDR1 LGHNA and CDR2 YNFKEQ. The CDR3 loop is CASSQDTTGANEKLFF. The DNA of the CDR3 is TGTGCCAGCAGCCAAGATACTACAGGGGCTAATGAAAAACTGTTTTTT.